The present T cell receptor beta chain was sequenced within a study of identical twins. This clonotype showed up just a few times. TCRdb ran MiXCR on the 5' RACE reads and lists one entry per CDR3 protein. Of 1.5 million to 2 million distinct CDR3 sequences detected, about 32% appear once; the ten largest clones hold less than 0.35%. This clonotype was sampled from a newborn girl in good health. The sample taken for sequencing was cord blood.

The CDR3 sequence is CASSFLDRNYGYTF. CDR3 sequence (DNA): TGTGCCAGCAGCTTCTTGGACAGGAACTATGGCTACACCTTC. This chain links TRBV5-6 with TRBJ1-2; 7 bases match TRBD1. The CDR3 covers 14 residues. CDR1 is SGHDT and CDR2 is YYEEEE in the germline V gene. Unmatched junction bases numbered 3, after V lost 2 bases and J lost 2 bases. Based on the CDR3 plus reference TRBV5-6 and TRBJ1-2, the full variable domain is DAGVTQSPTHLIKTRGQQVTLRCSPKSGHDTVSWYQQALGQGPQFIFQYYEEEERQRGNFPDRFSGHQFPNYSSELNVNALLLGDSALYLCASSFLDRNYGYTFGSGTRLTVV.